The source of this T cell receptor beta chain is a study of cytomegalovirus exposure and HLA in healthy donors. For the study at large: As released early, the data held 75 million to 90 million unique TCRs from HLA-typed donors. Regarding the study as a whole: A later analysis showed HLA-associated TCR beta chains outstripping equally common others in clonal expansion. The study labeled approximately 150 TCR beta chains cytomegalovirus-associated.

This PCR relied on a set of 60 Vbeta primers and 13 Jbeta primers. Using immunoSEQ multiplex PCR, the repertoire was profiled, and TCRdb retains in-frame clones only, with some absent. The listing records 60,000 or so clones. Of note for this clone: Its target is unknown.

CDR3 length equals 17 residues. With 3 bases clipped from V and 5 bases from J, the junction kept 6 bases outside the gene matches. Germline V lookup: CDR1 SGHRS, CDR2 YFSETQ. Donors showed nominal health when sampled, although they likely had unrecorded immune exposures. The genes are TRBV5-1 and TRBJ2-3; 16 bases are shared with TRBD2. The sequenced sample consisted of PBMCs. The source of this sequence is a woman aged 18-29 years in good health and CMV-seronegative. CDR3 residues: CASSSGTSGGAGDTQYF. The CDR3 bases are TGCGCCAGCAGCTCCGGGACTAGCGGGGGGGCCGGAGATACGCAGTATTTT. Full variable domain (outside the CDR3, taken from reference TRBV5-1 and TRBJ2-3): KAGVTQTPRYLIKTRGQQVTLSCSPISGHRSVSWYQQTPGQGLQFLFEYFSETQRNKGNFPGRFSGRQFSNSRSEMNVSTLELGDSALYLCASSSGTSGGAGDTQYFGPGTRLTVL.